Following are 2 T cell receptor beta chains from one sample sequenced in a study of Graves' ophthalmopathy and Graves' hyperthyroidism. The authors amplified TCR beta CDR3 regions, and they did so from RNA transcripts for repertoire sequencing. First-round RT-PCR used HTBI primers; second-round multiplex PCR followed. TCRdb re-derived calls from the multiplex PCR reads in MiXCR, one entry per CDR3 protein. The table has almost 400,000 distinct CDR3 sequences, 18% seen once. The sequencing input was peripheral blood. These receptor sequences come from a woman under 30 with Graves' ophthalmopathy.

This clonotype was picked up many times. V usage is TRBV19 and J usage is TRBJ1-6; D is unresolved. Germline values: CDR1 LNHDA, CDR2 SQIVND (reference sequence). V dropped 5 bases and J dropped 10 bases, with 18 bases sitting between them. The CDR3 is 15 residues long. CDR3 nucleotides: TGTGCCAGTAGTGTCGACACCCGATCGGAATCACCCCTCCACTTT. Encoded protein: CASSVDTRSESPLHF.

This chain connects TRBV11-2 to TRBJ2-7; possible D gene TRBD1, 5 bases. The CDR3 is 14 amino acids. CDR1 and CDR2 (germline): SGHAT, FQNNGV. V was clipped by 0 bases and J by 3 bases, with 9 bases between them. In DNA, the CDR3 is TGTGCCAGCAGCTTAGATTCAGGGTTCTACGAGCAGTACTTC. Translated: CASSLDSGFYEQYF. The full variable domain, its missing parts supplied by reference TRBV11-2 and TRBJ2-7, is EAGVAQSPRYKIIEKRQSVAFWCNPISGHATLYWYQQILGQGPKLLIQFQNNGVVDDSQLPKDRFSAERLKGVDSTLKIQPAKLEDSAVYLCASSLDSGFYEQYFGPGTRLTVT.